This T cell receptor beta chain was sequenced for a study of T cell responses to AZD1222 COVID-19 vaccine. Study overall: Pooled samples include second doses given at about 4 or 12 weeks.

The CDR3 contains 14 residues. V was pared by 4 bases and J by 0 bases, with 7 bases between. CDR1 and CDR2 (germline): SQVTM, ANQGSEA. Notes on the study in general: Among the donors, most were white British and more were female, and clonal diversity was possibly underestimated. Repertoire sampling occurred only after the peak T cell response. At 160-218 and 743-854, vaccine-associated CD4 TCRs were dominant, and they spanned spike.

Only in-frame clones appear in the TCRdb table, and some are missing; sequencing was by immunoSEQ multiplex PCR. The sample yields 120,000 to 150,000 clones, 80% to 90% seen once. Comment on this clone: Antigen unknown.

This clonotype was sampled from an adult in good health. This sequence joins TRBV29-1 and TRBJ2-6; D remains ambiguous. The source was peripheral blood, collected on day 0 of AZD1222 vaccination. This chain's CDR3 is CSVGSASGANVLTF. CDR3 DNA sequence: TGCAGCGTTGGCTCGGCCTCTGGGGCCAACGTCCTGACTTTC.